The table lists the clone carrying this TCR beta chain with a few counts. The data were obtained in a study of cytotoxic CD8 clonotypes in ibrutinib-treated CLL. Libraries were prepared by immunoSEQ multiplex PCR; TCRdb keeps only in-frame clonotypes and omits some of them. Here the sample spans 40,000 or so clones, roughly two thirds being singletons. Germline CDR1 reads MGHRA; CDR2 reads YSYEKL. The V and J ends lost 4 bases and 4 bases, in that order; junction bases with no gene match: 9. This CDR3 comprises 15 residues. The TCR was taken from a human donor with chronic lymphocytic leukemia. The gene calls are TRBV4-1 and TRBJ2-5; 7 bases line up with TRBD2. The sequences come from PBMCs, collected at disease progression, from a patient treated with ibrutinib. For the CDR3, the DNA is TGCGCCAGCAGCCCGCCTGGGAGGGGCGGAGAGACCCAGTACTTC. Its translation: CASSPPGRGGETQYF.